The 21 T cell receptor beta chains reported below all come from one sample, sequenced in a study of shared clonotypes between healthy human individuals. Measured with immunoSEQ multiplex PCR; TCRdb has only the in-frame clones, and not every one. This sample has about 2.4 million clones, with around nine tenths found just once. Sequencing was carried out using naive CD4+ T cells sorted from blood. This sample's subset: CD45RA+ positively selected. Receptors originate from a man younger than 30 in good health.

Here the CDR3 reads CASSGTGVRETQYF. The CDR3 region has the DNA TGTGCCAGCAGCGGGACAGGGGTCAGGGAGACCCAGTACTTC. The V call is TRBV2, the J call TRBJ2-5, with TRBD1 identical over 10 bases. Germline loops: CDR1 SNHLY, CDR2 FYNNEI. With V trimmed by 6 bases and J by 5 bases, 6 bases remained unmatched. The CDR3 is 14 residues long.

The chain has TRBV27 and TRBJ2-5; D not resolved. Germline V CDR1 and CDR2: MNHEY, SMNVEV (reference sequence). The length of the CDR3 is 13 residues. The V end lost 3 bases, the J end lost 7 bases, and 12 bases lay between the germline ends. The CDR3 nucleotides are TGTGCCAGCAGTTTCGGGCGAGAAGGGACCCAGTACTTC. Its protein product is CASSFGREGTQYF.

This chain connects TRBV11-2 to TRBJ2-3; 10 bases agree with TRBD2. The CDR3 is 15 amino acids. V dropped 3 bases and J dropped 4; count of bases not matched to a gene: 4. Germline assignment: CDR1 SGHAT and CDR2 FQNNGV. CDR3 coding DNA: TGTGCCAGCAGCTTTTCTAGCGGGGGAGCAGATACGCAGTATTTT. It specifies CASSFSSGGADTQYF.

The chain employs TRBV14 and TRBJ2-6; D unclear. V lost 0 bases to trimming and J lost 4 bases, with 10 bases between them. The CDR3 runs to 16 residues. The germline CDR1 and CDR2 sequences are SGHDN and FVKESK. The CDR3 region has the DNA TGTGCCAGCAGCCAAGATCCCCCCTACGGGGCCAACGTCCTGACTTTC. It translates to CASSQDPPYGANVLTF.

V and J are TRBV1 and TRBJ2-7; TRBD2 is the table's D call, not checked against the DNA. TRBV1 is described as a pseudogene. This CDR3 has 16 amino acids. This CDR3 reads CTSSTSHAAGAYEQYF. The CDR3 bases are TGCACCAGCAGCACCTCCCACGCAGCGGGAGCCTACGAGCAGTACTTC.

In regard to this clone: The same CDR3 can be traced to other DNA sequences in this sample. The V call is TRBV18, the J call TRBJ2-7; 7 positions match TRBD1. V lost 2 bases to trimming and J lost 3 bases; unmatched junction nucleotides: 4. The CDR3 sequence is 14 residues long. Germline CDR1 and CDR2: KGHSH and LQKENI. In nucleotides, the CDR3 is TGTGCCAGCTCACCATGGGACAGAATCTACGAGCAGTACTTC. Translating gives CASSPWDRIYEQYF.

This clone was seen a single time. The V gene is TRBV10-2, the J gene TRBJ2-5; 11 positions match TRBD1. Unmatched junction bases numbered 3, after V lost 5 bases and J lost 4 bases. This CDR3 is 14 amino acids long. Germline V gene sequence: CDR1 WSHSY, CDR2 SAAADI. CDR3 loop: CASSLDRGRETQYF. DNA of the CDR3: TGCGCCAGCAGTTTGGACAGGGGGCGAGAGACCCAGTACTTC.

This sequence joins TRBV28 and TRBJ2-3; 9 nucleotides match TRBD1. This CDR3 has 15 amino acids. Per germline, CDR1 MDHEN and CDR2 SYDVKM. V was pared by 4 bases and J by 6 bases, with 8 bases of the junction left unmatched. The CDR3 sequence: CASSSPGQGVDTQYF. The CDR3, as DNA: TGTGCCAGCAGTTCCCCGGGACAGGGAGTGGATACGCAGTATTTT.

The chain links TRBV4-1 to TRBJ2-5, with 7 bases fitting TRBD2. Germline-derived CDR1 and CDR2 are MGHRA and YSYEKL. The CDR3 is made up of 16 amino acids. J was trimmed by 1 base and V by 0 bases; bases with no gene match: 5. CDR3 sequence: CASSQDGAGAQETQYF. For the CDR3, the DNA is TGCGCCAGCAGCCAAGATGGGGCGGGAGCCCAAGAGACCCAGTACTTC.

V is TRBV30 and J is TRBJ2-7; D gene unclear. There are 12 residues in the CDR3. The germline V gene has CDR1 GTSNPN and CDR2 SVGIG (reference sequence). The V end lost 2 bases, the J end lost 3 bases, and 8 bases lay between the germline ends. CDR3 residues: CAWSPFDYEQYF. The DNA for the CDR3 is TGTGCCTGGAGTCCCTTTGACTACGAGCAGTACTTC.

The V and J genes are TRBV29-1 and TRBJ2-6, with D unresolved. The CDR3 extends over 13 amino acids. Germline values: CDR1 SQVTM, CDR2 ANQGSEA. The V and J ends lost 7 bases and 0 bases respectively, with 7 bases between them. As DNA, the CDR3 is TGCAGCGCCGGATACTCTGGGGCCAACGTCCTGACTTTC. It codes for CSAGYSGANVLTF.

This chain connects TRBV15 to TRBJ1-6; 10 bases line up with TRBD1. The J segment lost 9 bases and the V segment lost 1 base, leaving 3 bases of the junction unmatched. Per germline, CDR1 LNHNV and CDR2 YYDKDF (reference sequence). The CDR3 has 15 residues. The CDR3 protein is CATSRGGTGVSPLHF. CDR3 coding DNA: TGTGCCACCAGCAGAGGCGGGACAGGGGTTTCACCCCTCCACTTT.

This clone was counted once. The V gene is TRBV4-1, the J gene TRBJ2-5; D call uncertain. Trimming stripped 1 base from V and 5 bases from J, with 8 bases between. Germline V gene data show CDR1 as MGHRA and CDR2 as YSYEKL. This CDR3 has 13 amino acids. CDR3 nucleotide sequence: TGCGCCAGCAGCCAAGTTCTTTTTGAGACCCAGTACTTC. It translates to CASSQVLFETQYF.

CDR3 residues: CASSGGQGASGKLFF. CDR3 nucleotide sequence: TGTGCCAGCAGTGGGGGACAGGGGGCAAGTGGAAAACTGTTTTTT. This chain joins TRBV6-1 and TRBJ1-4; TRBD1 matches 12 bases. CDR1 and CDR2 from the germline V gene are MNHNS and SASEGT. With V trimmed by 4 bases and J by 10 bases, 7 bases remained unmatched. The length of the CDR3 is 15 residues.

V is TRBV18 and J is TRBJ1-6; D gene unclear. The CDR3 consists of 15 residues. V lost 2 bases and J lost 2, with 7 bases in between. Germline CDR1 KGHSH, CDR2 LQKENI. The CDR3 region is CASSPEGPYNSPLHF. The CDR3 bases are TGTGCCAGCTCACCAGAGGGCCCCTATAATTCACCCCTCCACTTT.

This sequence joins TRBV18 and TRBJ1-1; D remains ambiguous. The germline V gene encodes CDR1 KGHSH and CDR2 LQKENI. Trimming stripped 3 bases from V and 3 bases from J, with 11 bases between. CDR3 length: 14 amino acids. The CDR3 here is CASSPPLQDTEAFF. CDR3 sequence (DNA): TGTGCCAGCTCACCTCCCCTTCAGGACACTGAAGCTTTCTTT.

As for this clone: Other DNA sequences in this specimen translate into the identical CDR3. The chain combines TRBV19 with TRBJ2-1; the match to TRBD2 covers 13 bases. The CDR3 is made up of 16 amino acids. The germline V gene encodes CDR1 LNHDA and CDR2 SQIVND (reference sequence). Germline trimming cut 1 base from V and 3 bases from J; bases unmatched to any gene: 0. The CDR3 protein is CASSIGTSGSYNEQFF. The CDR3, as DNA: TGTGCCAGTAGTATAGGGACTAGCGGGAGCTACAATGAGCAGTTCTTC.

The chain has TRBV5-6 and TRBJ2-2, with TRBD2 identical over 7 bases. V lost 0 bases and J lost 7; bases outside the gene matches: 9. Germline V gene data show CDR1 as SGHDT and CDR2 as YYEEEE. This CDR3 spans 16 amino acids. CDR3 region: CASSLDLREMGGELFF. The CDR3, as DNA: TGTGCCAGCAGCTTGGATCTGCGGGAGATGGGCGGGGAGCTGTTTTTT.

The genes are TRBV7-2 and TRBJ1-2; no clear D. The V and J ends lost 5 bases and 6 bases respectively, with 10 bases between them. CDR3 length: 12 residues. From germline, CDR1 is SGHTA and CDR2 FQGNSA. CDR3 coding DNA: TGTGCCAGCAGCCAGACTGAGGATGGCTACACCTTC. The encoded protein is CASSQTEDGYTF.

The genes are TRBV28 and TRBJ2-1, with D tentatively TRBD2 (6 bases). The CDR3 totals 17 residues. The V gene's germline CDR1 is MDHEN and CDR2 SYDVKM. V shed 2 bases and J shed 5 bases, with 19 bases lying between them. The CDR3 here is CASSLPRGSGANNEQFF. CDR3 bases: TGTGCCAGCAGTTTACCCCGGGGTAGCGGCGCTAACAATGAGCAGTTCTTC.

The chain is built from TRBV18 and TRBJ2-2, with D possibly being TRBD1 (5 bases). Germline V gene sequence: CDR1 KGHSH, CDR2 LQKENI. The CDR3 contains 16 residues. Deletions cut 3 bases from V and 0 bases from J, with 11 bases between. CDR3 sequence reads: CASSPTVSANTGELFF. For the CDR3, the DNA is TGTGCCAGCTCACCGACAGTCAGTGCGAACACCGGGGAGCTGTTTTTT.